This TCR beta chain was identified during a study of Siglec-9 on CD8 T cells in melanoma. Germline CDR1 reads PRHDT; CDR2 reads FYEKMQ (reference sequence). With V trimmed by 5 bases and J by 8 bases, 10 bases remained unmatched. This CDR3 is built from 16 residues. Profiling relied on immunoSEQ multiplex PCR, and the TCRdb table lists in-frame clones only, not all of them. This sample carries roughly 30,000 clones, roughly 78% of them seen once, and the ten largest clones take approximately 6%. The TCR was taken from a human donor in good health. The V call is TRBV13, the J call TRBJ2-1; 12 bases fit TRBD2. Sequencing was done on a sample of Siglec-9- CD8+ T cells sorted from blood. CDR3 in DNA: TGTGCCAGCAGCACCAGTACTAGCGGGAGGCCCTATGAGCAGTTCTTC. As protein: CASSTSTSGRPYEQFF.